The T cell receptor (beta chain) described here comes from a study of beta chain features in type 1 diabetes. Overall study results and limits: Type 1 diabetes patients showed a moderate but significant shortening of TCRB CDR3s in all four CD4+ subsets.

Reverse transcription of all isolated RNA meant that expressed TCRB transcripts were sequenced. Profiled with immunoSEQ multiplex PCR; TCRdb holds only in-frame clones, not every one. This table holds about 170,000 clones, 6.5% to 9.5% found once. The germline gives CDR1 SGHTA, CDR2 FQGNSA. This CDR3 comprises 16 residues. V trimming: 8 bases; J trimming: 4 bases; junction bases outside the gene matches: 13. Note on this clone: Antigen unknown.

This sequence originates from a woman in her forties with type 1 diabetes. Input material: central memory CD4+ T cells from blood. The chain couples TRBV7-2 to TRBJ2-3; TRBD2 matches 9 bases. DNA for the CDR3: TGTGCCAGCGCCAGAAGGGGACTAGCAAGTCCAGATACGCAGTATTTT. It encodes CASARRGLASPDTQYF. Variable domain in full (rest from reference TRBV7-2 and TRBJ2-3): GAGVSQSPSNKVTEKGKDVELRCDPISGHTALYWYRQSLGQGLEFLIYFQGNSAPDKSGLPSDRFSAERTGGSVSTLTIQRTQQEDSAVYLCASARRGLASPDTQYFGPGTRLTVL.